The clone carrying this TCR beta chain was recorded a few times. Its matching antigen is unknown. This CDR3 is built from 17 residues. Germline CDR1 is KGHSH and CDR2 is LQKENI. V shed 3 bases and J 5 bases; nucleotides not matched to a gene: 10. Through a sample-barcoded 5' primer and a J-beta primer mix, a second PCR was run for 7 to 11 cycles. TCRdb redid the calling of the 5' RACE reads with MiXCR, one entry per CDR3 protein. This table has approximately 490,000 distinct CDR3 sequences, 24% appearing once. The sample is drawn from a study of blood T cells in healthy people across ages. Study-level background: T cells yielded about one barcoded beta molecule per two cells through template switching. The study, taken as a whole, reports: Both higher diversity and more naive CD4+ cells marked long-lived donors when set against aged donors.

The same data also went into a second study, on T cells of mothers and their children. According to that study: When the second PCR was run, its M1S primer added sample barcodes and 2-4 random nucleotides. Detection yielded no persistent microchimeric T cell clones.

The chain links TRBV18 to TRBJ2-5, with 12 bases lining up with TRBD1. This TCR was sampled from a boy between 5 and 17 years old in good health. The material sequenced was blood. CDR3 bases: TGTGCCAGCTCACCTGAAGGGACAGGGGGCGTCTTGGAGACCCAGTACTTC. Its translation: CASSPEGTGGVLETQYF.